This T cell receptor (beta chain) was recovered during a study of blood T cell repertoires in COVID-19. The protocol was immunoSEQ multiplex PCR, while the TCRdb copy is restricted to in-frame clones and leaves out a portion. The sample lists hundreds of thousands of clones, approximately 85% occurring once. Trimming took off 0 bases at V and 1 base at J, with 7 bases between the two ends. Per germline, CDR1 SGHNT and CDR2 YYREEE (reference sequence). The CDR3 consists of 14 residues. The TCR was taken from a woman aged 50 to 65 with acute COVID-19. Sequencing input: PBMCs or T cells enriched from blood (not recorded which). The rearrangement links TRBV5-4 to TRBJ1-1, with D unresolved. Here the CDR3 reads CASSLDLRNTEAFF. Written as DNA, the CDR3 is TGTGCCAGCAGCTTGGACCTGAGGAACACTGAAGCTTTCTTT.